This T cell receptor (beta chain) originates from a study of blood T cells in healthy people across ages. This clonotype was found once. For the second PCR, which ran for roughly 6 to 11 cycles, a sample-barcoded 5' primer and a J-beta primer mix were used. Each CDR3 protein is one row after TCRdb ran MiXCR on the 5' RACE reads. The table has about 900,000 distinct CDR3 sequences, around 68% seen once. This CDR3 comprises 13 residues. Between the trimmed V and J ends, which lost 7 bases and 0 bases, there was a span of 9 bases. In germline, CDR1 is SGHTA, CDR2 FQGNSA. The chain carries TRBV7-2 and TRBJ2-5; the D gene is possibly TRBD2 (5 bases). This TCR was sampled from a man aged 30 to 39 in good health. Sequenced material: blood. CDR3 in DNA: TGTGCCAGCACGGGAACGTACCAAGAGACCCAGTACTTC. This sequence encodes CASTGTYQETQYF.